This paragraph covers one T cell receptor beta chain sequence. Its antigen remains unidentified. This sample stems from a study of OX40 agonist ivuxolimab in advanced cancers. Study-wide results and limits: Dose levels from 0.1 to 3.0 mg/kg saw CD4+ and CD8+ blood T cells expand clonally by week 6.

Method: immunoSEQ multiplex PCR; TCRdb's copy keeps in-frame clones and lacks some. The sample has some 150,000 clones; about nine tenths are singletons. This specimen was CD4+ or CD8+ T cells sorted from blood, taken in a trial of the OX40 agonist ivuxolimab. This sequence was found in an adult with an advanced solid tumor such as melanoma, head and neck, liver or kidney cancer.

The CDR3 is CASSIVSGGSQPQHF. The DNA for the CDR3 is TGTGCCAGTAGTATAGTCTCAGGGGGGAGCCAGCCCCAGCATTTT. This chain uses TRBV19 with TRBJ1-5; 7 nucleotides match TRBD1. The CDR3 length is 15 residues. V lost 1 base to trimming and J lost 7 bases; unmatched junction nucleotides: 7. Looked up from germline, CDR1 is LNHDA and CDR2 is SQIVND (reference sequence).